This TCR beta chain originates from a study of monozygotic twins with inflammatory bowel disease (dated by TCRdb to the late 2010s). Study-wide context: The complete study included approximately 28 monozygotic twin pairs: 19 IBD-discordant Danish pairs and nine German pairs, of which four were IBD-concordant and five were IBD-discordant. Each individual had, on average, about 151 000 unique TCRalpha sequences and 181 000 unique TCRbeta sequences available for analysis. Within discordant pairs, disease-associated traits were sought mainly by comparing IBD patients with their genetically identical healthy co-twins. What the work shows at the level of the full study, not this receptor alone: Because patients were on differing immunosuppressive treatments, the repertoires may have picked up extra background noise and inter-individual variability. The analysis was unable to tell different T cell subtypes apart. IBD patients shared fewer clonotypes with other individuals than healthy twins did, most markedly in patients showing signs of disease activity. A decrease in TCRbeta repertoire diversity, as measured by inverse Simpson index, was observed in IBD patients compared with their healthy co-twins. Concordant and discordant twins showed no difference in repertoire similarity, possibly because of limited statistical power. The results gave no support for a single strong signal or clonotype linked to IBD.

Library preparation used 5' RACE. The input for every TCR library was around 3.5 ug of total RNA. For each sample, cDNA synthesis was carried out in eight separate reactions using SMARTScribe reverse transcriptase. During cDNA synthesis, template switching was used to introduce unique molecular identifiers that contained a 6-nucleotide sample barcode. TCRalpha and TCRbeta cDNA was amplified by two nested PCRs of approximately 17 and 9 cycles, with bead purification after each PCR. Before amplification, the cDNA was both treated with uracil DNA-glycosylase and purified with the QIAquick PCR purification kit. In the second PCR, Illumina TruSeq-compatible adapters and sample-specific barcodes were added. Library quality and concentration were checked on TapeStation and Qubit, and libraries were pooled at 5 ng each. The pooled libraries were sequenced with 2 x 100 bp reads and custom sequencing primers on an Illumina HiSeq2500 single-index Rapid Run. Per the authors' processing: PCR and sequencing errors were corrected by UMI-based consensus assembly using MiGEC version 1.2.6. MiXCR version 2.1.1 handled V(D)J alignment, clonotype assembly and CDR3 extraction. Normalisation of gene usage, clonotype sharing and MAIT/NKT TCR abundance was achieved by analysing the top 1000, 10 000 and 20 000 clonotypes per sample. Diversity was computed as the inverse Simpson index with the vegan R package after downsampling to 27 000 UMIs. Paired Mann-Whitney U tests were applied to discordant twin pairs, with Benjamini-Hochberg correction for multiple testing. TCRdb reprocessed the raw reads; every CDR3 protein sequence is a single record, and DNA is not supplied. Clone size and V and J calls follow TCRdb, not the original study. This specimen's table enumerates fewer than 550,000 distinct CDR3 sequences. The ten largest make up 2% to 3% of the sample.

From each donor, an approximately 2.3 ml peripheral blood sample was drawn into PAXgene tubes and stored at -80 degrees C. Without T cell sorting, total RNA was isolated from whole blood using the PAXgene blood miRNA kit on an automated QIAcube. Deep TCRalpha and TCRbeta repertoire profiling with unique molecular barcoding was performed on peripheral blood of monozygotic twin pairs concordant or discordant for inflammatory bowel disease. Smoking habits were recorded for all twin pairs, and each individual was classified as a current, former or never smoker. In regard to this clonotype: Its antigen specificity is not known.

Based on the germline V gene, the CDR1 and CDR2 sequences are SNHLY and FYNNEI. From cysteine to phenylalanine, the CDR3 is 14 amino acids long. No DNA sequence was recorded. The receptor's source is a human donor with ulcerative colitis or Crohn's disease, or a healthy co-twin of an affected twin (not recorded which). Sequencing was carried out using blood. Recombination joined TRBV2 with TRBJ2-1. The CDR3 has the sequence CASSETSSYNEQFF.